This entry features one T cell receptor beta chain sequence. The trim removed 0 bases at V and 4 bases at J, leaving 3 bases unmatched. Germline V gene lookup returns CDR1 SGDLS and CDR2 YYNGEE. The CDR3 has 15 amino acids. This sample was taken from a study of blood T cell repertoires in COVID-19. In the authors' methods: Nucleated cell number was recorded as an estimate derived from reference gene primer amplification. Repertoires were generated with immunoSEQ multiplex PCR, while TCRdb's copy carries only in-frame clones and drops some. V, J and clone size reflect that table, while D and trimming were determined from the DNA. This table has about 110,000 clones, almost 80% appearing once.

Sequencing used peripheral blood. The source of this sequence is an elderly woman with active or convalescent COVID-19. The chain is built from TRBV9 and TRBJ1-2; TRBD1 aligns across 10 bases. CDR3: CASSVEWTGGYGYTF. CDR3 nucleotides: TGTGCCAGCAGCGTAGAATGGACAGGGGGCTATGGCTACACCTTC.